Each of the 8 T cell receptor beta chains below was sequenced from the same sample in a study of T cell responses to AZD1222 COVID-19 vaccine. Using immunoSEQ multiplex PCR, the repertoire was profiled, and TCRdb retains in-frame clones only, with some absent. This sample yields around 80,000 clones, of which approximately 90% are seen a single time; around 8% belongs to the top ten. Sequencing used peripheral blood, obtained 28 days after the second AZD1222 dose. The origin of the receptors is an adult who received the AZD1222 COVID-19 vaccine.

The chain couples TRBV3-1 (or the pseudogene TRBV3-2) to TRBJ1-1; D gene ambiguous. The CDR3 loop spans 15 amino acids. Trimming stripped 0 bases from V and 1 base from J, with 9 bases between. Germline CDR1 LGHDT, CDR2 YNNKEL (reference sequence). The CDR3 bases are TGTGCCAGCAGCCAAGATCTGGGAGCGAACACTGAAGCTTTCTTT. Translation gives CASSQDLGANTEAFF.

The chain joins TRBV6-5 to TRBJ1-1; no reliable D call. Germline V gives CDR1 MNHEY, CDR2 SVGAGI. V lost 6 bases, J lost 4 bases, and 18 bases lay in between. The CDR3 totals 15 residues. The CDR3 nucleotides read TGTGCCAGCAGAACCCCCTTAACCCCGGGCACTGAAGCTTTCTTT. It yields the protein CASRTPLTPGTEAFF.

CDR3 nucleotide sequence: TGTGCCAGCAGGCCGGGACAGGGATCCTACACCTTC. It codes for CASRPGQGSYTF. This chain uses TRBV6-1 with TRBJ1-2, with 9 positions matching TRBD1. With 6 bases clipped from V and 10 bases from J, the junction kept 6 bases outside the gene matches. The V gene's germline CDR1 is MNHNS and CDR2 SASEGT. This CDR3 has 12 amino acids.

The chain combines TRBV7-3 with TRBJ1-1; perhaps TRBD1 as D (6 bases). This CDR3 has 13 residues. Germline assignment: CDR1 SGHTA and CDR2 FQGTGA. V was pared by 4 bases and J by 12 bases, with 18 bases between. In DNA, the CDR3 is TGTGCCAGCAGCTCAGGGGTGACAGGTGGGACTTTCTTT. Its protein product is CASSSGVTGGTFF.

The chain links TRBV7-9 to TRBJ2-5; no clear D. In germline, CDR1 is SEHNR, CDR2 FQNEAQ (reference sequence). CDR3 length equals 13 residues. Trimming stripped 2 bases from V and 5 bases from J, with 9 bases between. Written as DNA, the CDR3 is TGTGCCAGCAGCTTAAATGCGAAGGAGACCCAGTACTTC. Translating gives CASSLNAKETQYF.

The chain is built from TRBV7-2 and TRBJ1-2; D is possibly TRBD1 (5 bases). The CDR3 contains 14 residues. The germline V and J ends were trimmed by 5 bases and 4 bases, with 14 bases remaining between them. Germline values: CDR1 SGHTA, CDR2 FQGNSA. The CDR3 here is CASSRPDSLYGYTF. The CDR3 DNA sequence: TGTGCCAGCAGCCGTCCAGACAGCCTCTATGGCTACACCTTC.

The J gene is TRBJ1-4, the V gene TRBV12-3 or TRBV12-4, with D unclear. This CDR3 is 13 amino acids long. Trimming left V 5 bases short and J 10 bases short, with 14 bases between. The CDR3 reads CASSPGITAKLFF. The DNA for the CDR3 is TGTGCCAGCAGTCCCGGGATCACAGCAAAACTGTTTTTT.

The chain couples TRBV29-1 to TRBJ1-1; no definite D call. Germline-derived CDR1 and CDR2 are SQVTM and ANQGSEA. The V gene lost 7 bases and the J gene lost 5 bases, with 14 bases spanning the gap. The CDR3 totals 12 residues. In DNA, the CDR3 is TGCAGCGCCTCGTGGGGTGGGACTGAAGCTTTCTTT. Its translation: CSASWGGTEAFF.